These 20 T cell receptor beta chains were all obtained from the same sample, sequenced in a study of cytomegalovirus exposure and HLA in healthy donors. In the PCR, 60 Vbeta and 13 Jbeta primers were used. The data were produced by immunoSEQ multiplex PCR, yet TCRdb's version contains in-frame clones alone and is incomplete. The table shows 200,000 to 250,000 clones, with approximately 79% occurring only once. The sample was PBMCs. The receptors originated from a man over 45 in good health and CMV-seronegative.

The chain combines TRBV7-8 with TRBJ2-3, with 12 bases identical to TRBD1. With V trimmed by 4 bases and J by 2 bases, 10 bases remained unmatched. Germline V gene data show CDR1 as SGHVS and CDR2 as FQNEAQ. The CDR3 has 18 residues. The CDR3 loop is CASSSPLGTGGLTDTQYF. CDR3 in DNA: TGTGCCAGCAGCTCCCCTTTAGGGACAGGGGGCCTCACAGATACGCAGTATTTT.

The J gene is TRBJ2-3, the V gene TRBV28; 16 bases are shared with TRBD2. Germline CDR1 MDHEN, CDR2 SYDVKM. The ends lost 5 bases at V and 5 bases at J; junction bases unmatched: 13. The CDR3 consists of 19 residues. CDR3: CASSPPGLAGGPSGDTQYF. For the CDR3, the DNA is TGTGCCAGCAGTCCACCGGGACTAGCGGGAGGGCCCTCAGGAGATACGCAGTATTTT.

This rearrangement joins TRBV7-9 to TRBJ2-1; TRBD2 might be the D (5 bases). With 6 bases removed from V and 2 bases from J, the gap between germline ends came to 14 bases. The CDR3 has 15 residues. The germline V gene encodes CDR1 SEHNR and CDR2 FQNEAQ (reference sequence). The CDR3 region has the DNA TGTGCCAGCAGGGGATTAGCGCATACCTACAATGAGCAGTTCTTC. Its protein product is CASRGLAHTYNEQFF.

On this clone itself: One end of the junction does not line up with germline, which may come from a read error. The chain employs TRBV19 and TRBJ1-5; no firm D call. Germline loops: CDR1 LNHDA, CDR2 SQIVND (reference sequence). The CDR3 is 14 residues long. The chain's CDR3 is CASSYTTGNQPQHF. CDR3 DNA: TGTGCCAGTAGTTACACGACTGGTAATCAACCCCAGCATTTT. Full variable domain (rest looked up from reference TRBV19 and TRBJ1-5): DGGITQSPKYLFRKEGQNVTLSCEQNLNHDAMYWYRQDPGQGLRLIYYSQIVNDFQKGDIAEGYSVSREKKESFPLTVTSAQKNPTAFYLCASSYTTGNQPQHFGDGTRLSIL.

The rearrangement joins TRBV27 to TRBJ1-4; TRBD1 matches at 11 bases. The trim removed 10 bases at V and 5 bases at J, leaving 15 bases unmatched. Germline V gene sequence: CDR1 MNHEY, CDR2 SMNVEV (reference sequence). The CDR3 sequence is 17 residues long. The CDR3 protein is CATRAGTGGLRNEKLFF. The CDR3 DNA sequence: TGTGCCACTCGTGCCGGGACAGGGGGTTTACGAAATGAAAAACTGTTTTTT. The whole variable domain, filled in from reference TRBV27 and TRBJ1-4, reads EAQVTQNPRYLITVTGKKLTVTCSQNMNHEYMSWYRQDPGLGLRQIYYSMNVEVTDKGDVPEGYKVSRKEKRNFPLILESPSPNQTSLYFCATRAGTGGLRNEKLFFGSGTQLSVL.

V and J are TRBV27 and TRBJ1-4, with a possible D match to TRBD1 (6 bases). Looked up from germline, CDR1 is MNHEY and CDR2 is SMNVEV (reference sequence). The V and J ends lost 6 bases and 5 bases respectively, with 13 bases between them. The CDR3 length is 14 residues. The CDR3 coding sequence is TGTGCCAGCAGCCCCTGGGGGCCCAATGAAAAACTGTTTTTT. It specifies CASSPWGPNEKLFF. The full variable domain, with the rest looked up from reference TRBV27 and TRBJ1-4, is EAQVTQNPRYLITVTGKKLTVTCSQNMNHEYMSWYRQDPGLGLRQIYYSMNVEVTDKGDVPEGYKVSRKEKRNFPLILESPSPNQTSLYFCASSPWGPNEKLFFGSGTQLSVL.

In this sample, this clone turned up a few times. The J gene is TRBJ1-2, the V gene TRBV27; TRBD1 might be the D (5 bases). The ends were cut back, 4 bases at V and 1 base at J, with 10 bases in the middle. This CDR3 spans 14 amino acids. Germline-derived CDR1 and CDR2 are MNHEY and SMNVEV (reference sequence). Here the CDR3 DNA reads TGTGCCAGCAGTTCGGGGGGGGGTAACTATGGCTACACCTTC. Protein sequence: CASSSGGGNYGYTF.

V is TRBV29-1 and J is TRBJ2-3, with D perhaps matching TRBD2 (5 bases). CDR1 is SQVTM and CDR2 is ANQGSEA in the germline V gene. Trimming shortened V by 4 bases and J by 1 base, and 15 bases separated the two germline ends. The length of the CDR3 is 15 residues. CDR3 region: CSVGTGVIGTDTQYF. Written as DNA, the CDR3 is TGCAGCGTTGGAACCGGGGTGATAGGCACAGATACGCAGTATTTT.

The gene calls are TRBV2 and TRBJ2-1; D uncertain. This CDR3 is built from 13 residues. The germline V gene has CDR1 SNHLY and CDR2 FYNNEI. The V end lost 2 bases, the J end lost 8 bases, and 10 bases lay between the germline ends. CDR3 sequence: CASSENIVDEQFF. In DNA, the CDR3 is TGTGCCAGCAGTGAAAATATAGTTGATGAGCAGTTCTTC.

This clone was found a few times. The gene calls are TRBV28 and TRBJ1-1, with 7 bases identical to TRBD1. V lost 4 bases and J lost 3; bases outside the gene matches: 11. This CDR3 contains 16 residues. Per germline, CDR1 MDHEN and CDR2 SYDVKM. The CDR3 DNA reads TGTGCCAGCAGTTCCACCCCAGGGGGTCGGGACACTGAAGCTTTCTTT. Translated, it gives CASSSTPGGRDTEAFF.

The rearrangement uses TRBV19 and TRBJ2-2, with D uncertain. V was pared by 4 bases and J by 1 base, with 7 bases between. This CDR3 has 14 amino acids. The germline CDR1 and CDR2 sequences are LNHDA and SQIVND (reference sequence). The CDR3 DNA follows: TGTGCCAGTAGTACACGGGTGAACACCGGGGAGCTGTTTTTT. It encodes CASSTRVNTGELFF.

The chain couples TRBV28 to TRBJ2-5; no reliable D call. Germline V gene sequence: CDR1 MDHEN, CDR2 SYDVKM. The CDR3 has 18 residues. V was trimmed by 10 bases and J by 2 bases, leaving 29 bases between them. The CDR3 nucleotides read TGTGCCACCCGCGATACCCCAGGTTTCTCCAGTGGGCAAGAGACCCAGTACTTC. Translated: CATRDTPGFSSGQETQYF.

The chain combines TRBV27 with TRBJ2-7; a possible D gene is TRBD1 (6 bases). Trimming removed 3 bases at V and 3 bases at J, with 9 bases between. CDR1 and CDR2 from the germline V gene are MNHEY and SMNVEV (reference sequence). The CDR3 has 13 residues. The CDR3 nucleotides are TGTGCCAGCAGTTTGGGGGCTTACTACGAGCAGTACTTC. Encoded protein: CASSLGAYYEQYF.

V and J are TRBV11-3 and TRBJ1-1, with TRBD1 as a possible D gene (5 bases). Trimming cost V 1 base and J 0 bases, with 9 bases left between them. Germline CDR1 is SGHNT and CDR2 is YENEEA. This CDR3 comprises 15 residues. This chain's CDR3 is CASSLGGGMNTEAFF. CDR3 coding DNA: TGTGCCAGCAGCTTAGGGGGGGGGATGAACACTGAAGCTTTCTTT.

This chain joins TRBV19 and TRBJ1-2; tentatively, D is TRBD1 (6 bases). With 5 bases removed from V and 6 bases from J, the gap between germline ends came to 13 bases. This CDR3 has 13 amino acids. Germline loops: CDR1 LNHDA, CDR2 SQIVND (reference sequence). CDR3 amino acids: CASSLTGYDGYTF. CDR3 DNA sequence: TGTGCCAGTAGTCTGACAGGTTATGATGGCTACACCTTC.

This clone was seen a single time. This chain uses TRBV5-1 with TRBJ1-1; 8 nucleotides agree with TRBD1. This CDR3 has 16 amino acids. Per the germline V gene, CDR1 is SGHRS and CDR2 is YFSETQ. The V gene end was trimmed by 0 bases and the J gene end by 3 bases; junction bases not matched to a gene: 7. For the CDR3, the DNA is TGCGCCAGCAGCTTGGGAGGGACAGGTGGGTACACTGAAGCTTTCTTT. Translated: CASSLGGTGGYTEAFF.

The CDR3 DNA reads TGTGCCAGCAGCGGGGGGACAGGGGACTCCTACGAGCAGTACTTC. It yields the protein CASSGGTGDSYEQYF. The chain couples TRBV9 to TRBJ2-7; 10 bases map to TRBD1. Germline CDR1 and CDR2: SGDLS and YYNGEE. V lost 3 bases, J lost 0 bases, and 3 bases stayed unmatched. CDR3 size: 15 residues.

This sequence joins TRBV11-2 and TRBJ1-1; D ambiguous. CDR3 size: 12 residues. Germline-derived CDR1 and CDR2 are SGHAT and FQNNGV. V lost 5 bases and J lost 7, with 11 bases in between. This chain's CDR3 is CASSRFAYEAFF. In DNA, the CDR3 is TGTGCCAGCAGCCGCTTTGCCTATGAAGCTTTCTTT.

The chain is built from TRBV6-1 and TRBJ2-7; possible D gene TRBD1, 5 bases. V gave up 0 bases and J gave up 6 bases, with 15 bases separating them. This CDR3 region has 15 residues. Germline lookup yields CDR1 MNHNS and CDR2 SASEGT. The DNA for the CDR3 is TGTGCCAGCAGTGAAGCAGGACACGGGCGTGGCGAGCAGTACTTC. Its translation is CASSEAGHGRGEQYF.

As to this clone: A read error may produce the germline difference seen at one junction end. This chain links TRBV7-9 with TRBJ2-1, with 7 nucleotides matching TRBD2. Germline V CDR1 and CDR2: SEHNR, FQNEAQ (reference sequence). The CDR3 has 17 residues. The CDR3 loop reads CSSSSTDGAGWEGHRFF. The CDR3 region has the DNA TGTTCCAGCAGCTCCACGGACGGGGCGGGGTGGGAGGGCCATCGGTTCTTC.